This T cell receptor beta chain appears in the sequencing data of a study of OX40 agonist ivuxolimab in advanced cancers. About the research overall: The study gave patients intravenous ivuxolimab at 0.01 to 10 mg/kg every 2 weeks. Three patients, one with hepatocellular carcinoma and two with cutaneous melanoma, achieved partial responses.

Sequenced by immunoSEQ multiplex PCR; TCRdb stores in-frame clones only, minus some. The table lists 45,000 to 65,000 clones, around nine tenths of them singletons, with roughly 3.5% in the top ten. Germline assignment: CDR1 MNHNY and CDR2 SVGAGI (reference sequence). With 0 bases clipped from V and 2 bases from J, the junction kept 0 bases outside the gene matches. The CDR3 is 15 amino acids. This clone appeared once. Its antigen is still unknown. Study-wide results and limits: Expanded clones were, on average, more numerous among CD8+ T cells than CD4+. The study did not work out the antigen specificity of the expanded peripheral T cells.

The clonotype originates from an adult with an advanced solid tumor such as melanoma, head and neck, liver or kidney cancer. Source: CD4+ or CD8+ T cells sorted from blood, taken in a trial of the OX40 agonist ivuxolimab. The chain links TRBV6-6 to TRBJ2-7, with 11 bases that match TRBD1. The CDR3 region has the DNA TGTGCCAGCAGTTACTCGGGACAGGGGGCCTACGAGCAGTACTTC. Its protein product is CASSYSGQGAYEQYF.